Each of the 20 T cell receptor beta chains below was sequenced from the same sample in a study of T cell clonotyping in hematopoietic cell transplantation. Profiling relied on immunoSEQ multiplex PCR, and the TCRdb table lists in-frame clones only, not all of them. Of fewer than 40,000 clones in the sample, 75% to 90% are singletons; the top ten hold about 2%. The specimen sequenced was peripheral blood mononuclear cells. The receptors were gathered from a woman aged 40 to 50 in good health. Some clones in this sample may be carry-over from other donors' samples.

The chain carries TRBV5-4 and TRBJ2-1, with a tentative D call TRBD2 (6 bases). Trimming pared 4 bases from V and 0 bases from J, leaving 14 bases between. Germline assignment: CDR1 SGHNT and CDR2 YYREEE (reference sequence). The CDR3 is made up of 16 amino acids. CDR3 nucleotide sequence: TGTGCCAGCAGCACCGCCCGGGAGCGCTCCTACAATGAGCAGTTCTTC. Translated, it gives CASSTARERSYNEQFF.

As DNA, the CDR3 is TGCAGTGCTAGAGTTGTGAATGAGCAGTTCTTC. It translates to CSARVVNEQFF. The chain uses TRBV20-1 and TRBJ2-1; D unclear. The V end was cut by 1 base, the J end by 7 bases, with 5 bases between. The length of the CDR3 is 11 residues. Germline CDR1 reads DFQATT; CDR2 reads SNEGSKA (reference sequence).

The chain carries TRBV19 and TRBJ2-5, with D possibly matching TRBD1 (5 bases). Trimming took 3 bases from V and 7 from J, leaving 12 bases between them. The CDR3 is made up of 13 amino acids. Germline loops: CDR1 LNHDA, CDR2 SQIVND (reference sequence). The CDR3 sequence: CASSIGRVATQYF. CDR3 bases: TGTGCCAGTAGTATCGGCAGGGTAGCGACCCAGTACTTC.

The chain is built from TRBV25-1 and TRBJ2-1, with D perhaps assigned TRBD1 or TRBD2 (5 bases each). Per germline, CDR1 MGHDK and CDR2 SYGVNS. Trimming left V 3 bases short and J 0 bases short, with 15 bases between. The CDR3 runs 17 residues. The CDR3 region is CASSDASRGPSYNEQFF. CDR3 nucleotide sequence: TGTGCCAGCAGTGATGCTAGTCGGGGACCCTCCTACAATGAGCAGTTCTTC.

The gene calls are TRBV7-3 and TRBJ2-3; either TRBD1 or TRBD2 may supply D (6 bases each). This CDR3 is 14 amino acids long. Deletions cut 1 base from V and 6 bases from J, with 11 bases between. Germline CDR1 reads SGHTA; CDR2 reads FQGTGA. DNA of the CDR3: TGTGCCAGCAGCTTAATTGGAGGGGGGGATACGCAGTATTTT. This encodes CASSLIGGGDTQYF. Full variable domain (outside the CDR3, taken from reference TRBV7-3 and TRBJ2-3): GAGVSQTPSNKVTEKGKYVELRCDPISGHTALYWYRQSLGQGPEFLIYFQGTGAADDSGLPNDRFFAVRPEGSVSTLKIQRTERGDSAVYLCASSLIGGGDTQYFGPGTRLTVL.

The chain employs TRBV28 and TRBJ1-4; D is possibly TRBD1 (6 bases). The germline gives CDR1 MDHEN, CDR2 SYDVKM. CDR3 size: 14 residues. V dropped 1 base and J dropped 13 bases, with 16 bases sitting between them. CDR3 coding DNA: TGTGCCAGCAGTTTATTCGACAGGAGTCGAAGACTGTTTTTT. This codes for CASSLFDRSRRLFF.

This chain connects TRBV19 to TRBJ2-7; 8 bases line up with TRBD1. The germline gives CDR1 LNHDA, CDR2 SQIVND (reference sequence). CDR3 length equals 15 residues. Losses at the gene ends were 5 bases for V and 7 bases for J; bases not matched to a gene: 13. The CDR3 DNA is TGTGCCAGTAGTGTGGGGGGACAGGAGGTTTGGGAGCAGTACTTC. This sequence encodes CASSVGGQEVWEQYF.

This clone was counted a single time. The rearrangement joins TRBV29-1 to TRBJ1-1; D is undetermined. V shed 7 bases and J shed 3 bases, with 15 bases lying between them. This CDR3 has 13 amino acids. Per germline, CDR1 SQVTM and CDR2 ANQGSEA. Here the CDR3 DNA reads TGCAGCGGCGTGGTAGGATGGGACACTGAAGCTTTCTTT. Its translation: CSGVVGWDTEAFF.

The rearrangement links TRBV2 to TRBJ1-2, with TRBD1 identical over 7 bases. CDR1 is SNHLY and CDR2 is FYNNEI in the germline V gene. Germline trimming cut 2 bases from V and 8 bases from J; bases unmatched to any gene: 14. The CDR3 is 16 residues long. The CDR3 here is CASSEFRQGGTRGYTF. The CDR3 DNA reads as TGTGCCAGCAGTGAATTTAGACAGGGCGGGACTCGAGGCTACACCTTC. Drawing the rest from reference TRBV2 and TRBJ1-2, the complete variable domain is EPEVTQTPSHQVTQMGQEVILRCVPISNHLYFYWYRQILGQKVEFLVSFYNNEISEKSEIFDDQFSVERPDGSNFTLKIRSTKLEDSAMYFCASSEFRQGGTRGYTFGSGTRLTVV.

The chain couples TRBV7-9 to TRBJ2-2; 9 nucleotides match TRBD2. Per the germline V gene, CDR1 is SEHNR and CDR2 is FQNEAQ (reference sequence). The CDR3 totals 17 residues. Losses at the gene ends were 6 bases for V and 4 bases for J; bases not matched to a gene: 12. The CDR3 DNA sequence: TGTGCCAGCAGACATCCCTCCGGGACTAGCATCACCGGGGAGCTGTTTTTT. Its translation is CASRHPSGTSITGELFF.

The rearrangement uses TRBV19 and TRBJ1-1; TRBD1 is a possible D gene (5 bases). The length of the CDR3 is 13 residues. Trimming took 3 bases from V and 1 from J, leaving 6 bases between them. Germline lookup yields CDR1 LNHDA and CDR2 SQIVND (reference sequence). The CDR3 DNA is TGTGCCAGTAGTATTGGGGGGAACACTGAAGCTTTCTTT. The encoded protein is CASSIGGNTEAFF.

The J gene is TRBJ1-3, the V gene TRBV30; D remains unclear. This CDR3 spans 14 amino acids. Germline V gives CDR1 GTSNPN, CDR2 SVGIG (reference sequence). The V and J ends lost 3 bases and 0 bases respectively, with 9 bases between them. CDR3 sequence: CAWSGDLSGNTIYF. CDR3 in DNA: TGTGCCTGGAGCGGAGATCTCTCTGGAAACACCATATATTTT.

The chain combines TRBV27 with TRBJ2-1; TRBD2 matches at 10 bases. With 5 bases clipped from V and 4 bases from J, the junction kept 5 bases outside the gene matches. The CDR3 contains 15 residues. Germline V gene sequence: CDR1 MNHEY, CDR2 SMNVEV (reference sequence). The CDR3 DNA follows: TGTGCCAGCAGTCCTAGCGGGAGTCCTTACAATGAGCAGTTCTTC. It specifies CASSPSGSPYNEQFF.

The V and J genes are TRBV7-9 and TRBJ1-1; D is perhaps TRBD1 (5 bases). Trimming cost V 1 base and J 6 bases, with 9 bases left between them. Germline values: CDR1 SEHNR, CDR2 FQNEAQ (reference sequence). This CDR3 region has 13 residues. CDR3 bases: TGTGCCAGCAGCTTAGTCCGGGACCCTGAAGCTTTCTTT. Translating gives CASSLVRDPEAFF.

The V gene is TRBV11-2, the J gene TRBJ2-2, with D possibly TRBD2 on 6 matching bases. Deletions cut 3 bases from V and 5 bases from J, with 10 bases between. This CDR3 has 14 amino acids. Germline V gene lookup returns CDR1 SGHAT and CDR2 FQNNGV. The CDR3 sequence is CASSFTGVTGELFF. CDR3 sequence (DNA): TGTGCCAGCAGCTTTACGGGAGTAACCGGGGAGCTGTTTTTT.

The chain combines TRBV28 with TRBJ2-5; 7 bases line up with TRBD2. V lost 3 bases, J lost 7 bases, and 17 bases stayed unmatched. Germline values: CDR1 MDHEN, CDR2 SYDVKM. The CDR3 covers 17 residues. The CDR3 sequence is CASSLGGGSAWVGTQYF. The CDR3 nucleotides read TGTGCCAGCAGTTTGGGGGGGGGAAGCGCTTGGGTGGGGACCCAGTACTTC.

The chain employs TRBV9 and TRBJ2-2; D is possibly TRBD2 (6 bases). This CDR3 contains 14 residues. Trimming pared 2 bases from V and 5 bases from J, leaving 10 bases between. Germline CDR1 is SGDLS and CDR2 is YYNGEE. The CDR3 loop is CASSVEGTTGELFF. CDR3 sequence (DNA): TGTGCCAGCAGCGTGGAGGGAACAACCGGGGAGCTGTTTTTT. Full variable domain (missing parts from reference TRBV9 and TRBJ2-2): DSGVTQTPKHLITATGQRVTLRCSPRSGDLSVYWYQQSLDQGLQFLIQYYNGEERAKGNILERFSAQQFPDLHSELNLSSLELGDSALYFCASSVEGTTGELFFGEGSRLTVL.

The CDR3 spells CASSNAGRTDTQYF. DNA of the CDR3: TGTGCCAGCAGCAACGCGGGGCGCACAGATACGCAGTATTTT. The chain links TRBV9 to TRBJ2-3, with a tentative D call TRBD2 (6 bases). Germline loops: CDR1 SGDLS, CDR2 YYNGEE. V was clipped by 4 bases and J by 1 base, with 10 bases between them. This CDR3 region has 14 residues.

This sequence joins TRBV6-6 and TRBJ2-3, with TRBD1 matching over 7 bases. With V trimmed by 4 bases and J by 0 bases, 7 bases remained unmatched. The CDR3 sequence is 16 residues long. CDR1 is MNHNY, CDR2 SVGAGI, per germline (reference sequence). The CDR3 is CASSSRQGVSTDTQYF. In DNA form, the CDR3 reads TGTGCCAGCAGTTCGAGGCAGGGGGTTAGCACAGATACGCAGTATTTT.

The CDR3 spells CSGGVSETQYF. In DNA form, the CDR3 reads TGCAGTGGAGGGGTGTCGGAGACCCAGTACTTC. This chain links TRBV29-1 with TRBJ2-5; perhaps TRBD2 as D (6 bases). CDR1 and CDR2 from the germline V gene are SQVTM and ANQGSEA. CDR3 size: 11 residues.